The clone carrying this TCR beta chain was picked up one time. Its cognate antigen is unknown. The PCR employed 60 Vbeta primers together with 13 Jbeta primers. Method: immunoSEQ multiplex PCR; TCRdb's copy keeps in-frame clones and lacks some. The table shows roughly 150,000 clones, with around 79% occurring only once. With 3 bases clipped from V and 3 bases from J, the junction kept 18 bases outside the gene matches. The CDR3 totals 20 residues. Looked up from germline, CDR1 is LGHNT and CDR2 is FRNRAP. The sample belongs to a study of cytomegalovirus exposure and HLA in healthy donors. Findings and limits, study-wide: In vitro testing confirmed three CMV-associated chains as specific for CMV antigens. Available immune exposure information covered CMV serostatus only.

The source material was PBMCs. The chain couples TRBV12-5 to TRBJ1-5, with 9 bases fitting TRBD1. This sequence was found in a young man in good health and CMV-seronegative. CDR3 in amino acids: CASGFLFPGQGLVANQPQHF. In nucleotides, the CDR3 is TGTGCTAGTGGTTTCCTGTTTCCGGGACAGGGCCTCGTGGCCAATCAGCCCCAGCATTTT.